The present T cell receptor beta chain was sequenced within a study of vaccination and CD4 T cells after COVID-19. On the study more broadly: Two of the convalescents were Hispanic, and convalescents were six males and four females. Control wells got either CEFX epitopes, HIV-1 Nef peptides, or no peptide at all.

The treatment: roughly 10-day PBMC culture with coronavirus spike peptide pools or control peptides (ViraFEST assay). CDR3 size: 16 residues. Germline V gene lookup returns CDR1 DFQATT and CDR2 SNEGSKA (reference sequence). V lost 0 bases, J lost 0 bases, and 14 bases lay in between. This clonotype appeared a few times. Its antigen is not identified. With the Oncomine TCR Beta short-read assay, DNA from cultured CD4+ T cells was sequenced. TCRdb passed the PCR reads through MiXCR, listing each CDR3 protein once. The data show more than 10,000 distinct CDR3 sequences, about 50% seen once. V is TRBV20-1 and J is TRBJ2-5, with D possibly matching TRBD2 (6 bases). The receptor was isolated from a human donor who had recovered from COVID-19. Sequenced sample: CD4+ T cells from blood, cultured in vitro. The CDR3 reads CSARDALAPYQETQYF. As DNA, the CDR3 is TGCAGTGCTAGAGATGCCCTAGCGCCGTACCAAGAGACCCAGTACTTC.